Presented here are 2 T cell receptor beta chains from one specimen sequenced in a study of Graves' ophthalmopathy and Graves' hyperthyroidism. Amplified TCR beta CDR3 regions were obtained using RNA transcripts as template. The workflow started with a first-round RT-PCR run with HTBI primers and then moved on to a second-round multiplex PCR. In TCRdb, the multiplex PCR reads were re-called with MiXCR into one record per CDR3 protein. The sample contains about 620,000 distinct CDR3 sequences, over 20% of which appear only once. The sequenced sample was peripheral blood. The receptors here all came from a young woman with stable Graves' hyperthyroidism. Some clones in this sample may be carry-over from other donors' samples.

This clonotype has a count of ten or more. The CDR3 nucleotides are TGCAGCGCGGGCCGGGAAACCTACGAGCAGTACTTC. It yields the protein CSAGRETYEQYF. This chain links TRBV29-1 with TRBJ2-7, with D perhaps matching TRBD2 (5 bases). The germline CDR1 and CDR2 sequences are SQVTM and ANQGSEA. With 7 bases removed from V and 2 bases from J, the gap between germline ends came to 12 bases. This CDR3 has 12 amino acids.

This clonotype occurred a few times. This chain joins TRBV13 and TRBJ2-2; the D gene is possibly TRBD1 (5 bases). CDR1 and CDR2 from the germline V gene are PRHDT and FYEKMQ (reference sequence). V lost 5 bases, J lost 9 bases, and 19 bases lay in between. The CDR3 runs 15 residues. The CDR3 nucleotides are TGTGCCAGCAGCGACATGAATTCAGGGTACCGGGAGCTGTTTTTT. Amino acids: CASSDMNSGYRELFF.